A selection of T cell receptor beta chains follows, all from one sample in a study of blood T cell repertoires in COVID-19. TCRdb's table, derived via immunoSEQ multiplex PCR, lists solely in-frame clones and lacks some. Of some 200,000 clones in the sample, 70% to 90% are singletons; the top ten hold roughly 2%. The sample taken for sequencing was peripheral blood. The source is a woman between 50 and 59 years old with acute or convalescent COVID-19. CDR3s include the opening cysteine and the closing phenylalanine or tryptophan. Expanded clones are given a class, and other clones once, few, many or no size at all.

clone_size j_call v_call cdr3_aa
once TRBJ1-2 TRBV7-2 CASSSGQGVWGYTF
few TRBJ1-1 TRBV30 CAWSLMEKTEAFF
many TRBJ2-7 TRBV9 CASSVGLAGSSYEQYF
few TRBJ1-5 TRBV19 CASSSVVDQPQHF
NA TRBJ2-7 TRBV3-1/TRBV3-2 CASSRTGQGALEQYF
NA TRBJ2-3 TRBV19 CASSSEAAGGTDTQYF
NA TRBJ1-3 TRBV7-2 CASSLAGGFVNTIYF
once TRBJ2-4 TRBV5-4 CASSLDLAKNIQYF
once TRBJ2-7 TRBV4-1 CASGPSGGAYEQYF
few TRBJ2-7 TRBV29-1 CSVERDRGLAYEQYF
NA TRBJ1-1 TRBV19 CASTLMTGGEGTEAFF
NA TRBJ2-7 TRBV18 CASSPVRQNPYEQYF
NA TRBJ1-1 TRBV7-2 CASSLRRDTEAFF
NA TRBJ2-5 TRBV18 CASSTNEGLQETQYF
NA TRBJ2-2 TRBV18 CASSPWTNDNTGELFF